Listed below are T cell receptor beta chains from one sample, sequenced in a study of cytomegalovirus exposure and HLA in healthy donors. The repertoire was sequenced with immunoSEQ multiplex PCR; TCRdb's copy has only in-frame clones and lacks some. This table holds fewer than 120,000 clones, approximately 84% found once. The sequenced sample was PBMCs. These receptor sequences come from a man aged 40-50 years in good health and CMV-seronegative. CDR3s include the opening cysteine and the closing phenylalanine or tryptophan. The D gene is left open where the match is weak. Clone sizes are given selectively: once, few, many, or a class where the clone is expanded.

V,size,J,D,DNA,CDR3
TRBV9,-,TRBJ2-3,TRBD2,TGTGCCAGCAGCCCCCGGAGGGGGACTAGCGGGGTTGGAGAAGATACGCAGTATTTT,CASSPRRGTSGVGEDTQYF
TRBV6-6,-,TRBJ2-5,-,TGTGCTACGATGGGGGGGACATCCACGGCCCAGTACTTC,CATMGGTSTAQYF
TRBV18,once,TRBJ1-5,-,TGTGCCAGCTCAAAAGGGGCGGCTGATAGCAATCAGCCCCAGCATTTT,CASSKGAADSNQPQHF
TRBV28,-,TRBJ1-2,-,TGTGCCAGCAGCCGCCAGACAGGCTACACCTTC,CASSRQTGYTF
TRBV6-1,-,TRBJ1-6,-,TGTGCCAGCAAAGGGGTCAGGAATAATTCACCCCTCCACTTT,CASKGVRNNSPLHF
TRBV4-1,-,TRBJ1-1,-,TGCGCCAGCAGCCTCCTCGGCGGTGACACTGAAGCTTTCTTT,CASSLLGGDTEAFF
TRBV18,-,TRBJ1-1,-,TGTGCCAGCTCACCCAGGTTGGAAGTCGGAACTGAAGCTTTCTTT,CASSPRLEVGTEAFF
TRBV11-2,-,TRBJ2-6,-,TGTGCCAGCAGCTTATTCACAGCTGGGGCCAACGTCCTGACTTTC,CASSLFTAGANVLTF
TRBV4-2,-,TRBJ2-7,-,TGTGCCAGCAGTCAAGGGGGGGGCTCCTACGAGCAGTACTTC,CASSQGGGSYEQYF
TRBV2,once,TRBJ1-2,-,TGTGCCAGCAGTCCAGGGGCCGATGGCTACACCTTC,CASSPGADGYTF
TRBV28,-,TRBJ2-7,-,TGTGCCAGCCAGGGCTCCACCTACGAGCAGTACTTC,CASQGSTYEQYF
TRBV4-2,-,TRBJ2-1,-,TGTGCCAGCAGCCCCCCCGAGTGGGGGGGGGCTGGGAATGAGCAGTTCTTC,CASSPPEWGGAGNEQFF
TRBV6-1,once,TRBJ2-7,TRBD1,TGTGCCAGCAGCTTGGGGGGGACAGGGAGCTACGAGCAGTACTTC,CASSLGGTGSYEQYF
TRBV28,-,TRBJ1-2,TRBD1,TGTGCCTGTGACAGGGGGCTAAATGGCTACACCTTC,CACDRGLNGYTF
TRBV4-1,-,TRBJ2-1,-,TGCGCCAGCAGCCAGACTTTCAATGAGCAGTTCTTC,CASSQTFNEQFF
TRBV18,-,TRBJ1-2,TRBD1,TGTGCCAGCTCACGGGGGACAGACGCTAACTATGGCTACACCTTC,CASSRGTDANYGYTF
TRBV4-2,-,TRBJ2-1,TRBD2,TGTGCCAGCAGCCAAGACAAACTAGCGGGGGGGCAAGAGCAGTTCTTC,CASSQDKLAGGQEQFF
TRBV6-1,-,TRBJ1-1,-,TGTGCCAGCAGTGAAGCCCCCGGGGTCGAAGAGAACACTGAAGCTTTCTTT,CASSEAPGVEENTEAFF
TRBV28,-,TRBJ2-5,-,TGTGCCAGCAGTGGCGGAAAGACCCAGTACTTC,CASSGGKTQYF
TRBV2,-,TRBJ2-1,TRBD2,TGTGCCAGCAATTACGGGGGGGCGTGGAATGAGCAGTTCTTC,CASNYGGAWNEQFF
TRBV28,-,TRBJ1-2,-,TGTGCCAGCAGTTTATTGGGCGTGGGTGGCTACACCTTC,CASSLLGVGGYTF
TRBV4-2,-,TRBJ2-7,TRBD1,TGTGCCAGCAGCCAAGTTGGGACAGGCCTTCCCTACGAGCAGTACTTC,CASSQVGTGLPYEQYF
TRBV6-6,-,TRBJ1-4,-,TGTGCCAGCAGTTACTCCCAGGGTCAAAATGAAAAACTGTTTTTT,CASSYSQGQNEKLFF
TRBV10-3,-,TRBJ2-3,TRBD2,TGTGCCATCAGTGAGGTCCTAGCGGGGGGGGATACGCAGTATTTT,CAISEVLAGGDTQYF
TRBV7-9,-,TRBJ1-2,-,TGTGCCAGCAGCTTAGTCGCGTATGGCTACACCTTC,CASSLVAYGYTF
TRBV9,few,TRBJ1-3,-,TGTGCCAGCAGCGTGCGAGGGTCTGGAAACACCATATATTTT,CASSVRGSGNTIYF
TRBV28,-,TRBJ2-1,-,TGTGCCAGTGGAGCAGACCTCTCCTACAATGAGCAGTTCTTC,CASGADLSYNEQFF
TRBV5-1,-,TRBJ1-4,-,TGCGCCAGCTCCCGGGGGTCGACTAATGAAAAACTGTTTTTT,CASSRGSTNEKLFF
TRBV2,-,TRBJ1-6,TRBD1,TGTGCCACCGACAGGGGACAAAATTCACCCCTCCACTTT,CATDRGQNSPLHF
TRBV5-1,-,TRBJ2-2,-,TGCGCCAGCAGCTTGCAGACGTGGGAGGTCGGTCGTGACACCGGGGAGCTGTTTTTT,CASSLQTWEVGRDTGELFF
TRBV7-2,-,TRBJ1-2,TRBD1,TGTGCCAGCAGCTTCTCCGGGACAGCCTATGGCTACACCTTC,CASSFSGTAYGYTF
TRBV28,-,TRBJ2-4,-,TGTGCCATCTCTTTAGCCAAAAACATTCAGTACTTC,CAISLAKNIQYF
TRBV28,-,TRBJ1-3,TRBD1,TGTGCCAGCAGTTTACTGGGACAGGGGAGGAAATCTGGAAACACCATATATTTT,CASSLLGQGRKSGNTIYF
TRBV25-1,-,TRBJ2-2,TRBD1,TGTGCCAGCACCGTGACAGGGCCCGCGAACACCGGGGAGCTGTTTTTT,CASTVTGPANTGELFF
TRBV7-2,-,TRBJ1-6,TRBD1,TGTGCCAGCAGCTTATCAGGGACAGGAGGTTACCCCCTCCACTTT,CASSLSGTGGYPLHF
TRBV5-4,-,TRBJ2-2,-,TGTGCCAGCAGCTTAAGACAGGTTAACACCGGGGAGCTGTTTTTT,CASSLRQVNTGELFF
TRBV2,-,TRBJ2-3,TRBD2,TGTGCCAGCAGCCTACTAGCGGGGGGCCCCACAGATACGCAGTATTTT,CASSLLAGGPTDTQYF
TRBV11-1,once,TRBJ1-2,TRBD1,TGTGCCAGCAGCGCCCGGGACAGGGGTTATGGCTACACCTTC,CASSARDRGYGYTF
TRBV5-1,-,TRBJ1-2,TRBD1,TGCGCCAGCAGCAAGGGACAGCCGTCCTATGGCTACACCTTC,CASSKGQPSYGYTF
TRBV6-5,-,TRBJ1-6,-,TGTGCCAGCAGACCGTCGGGGAATTCACCCCTCCACTTT,CASRPSGNSPLHF
TRBV29-1,-,TRBJ2-3,-,TGCAGCGTTGGTGTCGGGGGTACAGATACGCAGTATTTT,CSVGVGGTDTQYF
TRBV6-5,-,TRBJ1-1,-,TGTGCCAGCAGGAACCAGGGGCAGAACACTGAAGCTTTCTTT,CASRNQGQNTEAFF
TRBV27,-,TRBJ1-6,-,TGTGCCAGCACCTCAGCCGGGCAGGGCAGTCGGTCACCCCTCCACTTT,CASTSAGQGSRSPLHF
TRBV30,-,TRBJ1-3,-,TGTGCCTGGAGTGTAAAAGGGGCCCTAAACACCATATATTTT,CAWSVKGALNTIYF
TRBV6-1,-,TRBJ2-7,-,TGTGCCAGCAGTACAGGCTCTTGGGAGCAGTACTTC,CASSTGSWEQYF
TRBV7-9,-,TRBJ1-4,TRBD1,TGTGCCAGCAGCTCGGACAGGGGGAATGAAAAACTGTTTTTT,CASSSDRGNEKLFF
TRBV4-1,once,TRBJ1-2,TRBD1,TGCGCCAGCAGCCAGGGGGAACAGGGGGCTAGCTACACCTTC,CASSQGEQGASYTF
TRBV4-3,-,TRBJ2-5,-,TGCGCCAGCTTCCCAAAACAGATCTCACAAGAGACCCAGTACTTC,CASFPKQISQETQYF
TRBV6-1,-,TRBJ1-2,TRBD1,TGTGCCAGCACCTTGGGACAGGCGATATACACCTTC,CASTLGQAIYTF
TRBV28,-,TRBJ2-4,TRBD2,TGTGCCAGCACCAAAGTAGCGGGGGGGTCTCTAGCCAAAAACATTCAGTACTTC,CASTKVAGGSLAKNIQYF
TRBV7-9,-,TRBJ1-5,-,TGTTCCAGCAGCCCACAGGGAAATCAGCCCCAGCATTTT,CSSSPQGNQPQHF
TRBV28,-,TRBJ1-2,TRBD1,TGTGCCAGCAGGATTCAGGGGGCGCCCGGCTACACCTTC,CASRIQGAPGYTF
TRBV28,-,TRBJ1-4,TRBD1,TGTGCCAGCAGCCCGACAGGGGGAGGCGAAAAACTGTTTTTT,CASSPTGGGEKLFF
TRBV2,few,TRBJ1-5,-,TGTGCCAGCAGTGGGACACGGCGGGAGGAGCCCCAGCATTTT,CASSGTRREEPQHF
TRBV9,-,TRBJ2-3,TRBD1,TGTGCCAGCAGCGATGGACAGGGATTCCCAGATACGCAGTATTTT,CASSDGQGFPDTQYF
TRBV13,-,TRBJ1-2,TRBD1,TGTGCCAGCACCCAAGGGGGGACAGTCTATGGCTACACCTTC,CASTQGGTVYGYTF
TRBV19,few,TRBJ1-2,TRBD1,TGTGCCAGTAGTATAGGAAGGGGACAGGGTGTCTATGGCTACACCTTC,CASSIGRGQGVYGYTF
TRBV6-6,-,TRBJ2-3,TRBD2,TGTGCCAGCAGTTACTCGGGACTAGTCACAGATACGCAGTATTTT,CASSYSGLVTDTQYF